This TCR beta chain was profiled in a study of post-analysis software for immune sequencing data. Germline trimming cut 7 bases from V and 4 bases from J; bases unmatched to any gene: 6. The CDR3 spans 14 residues. Germline V gene sequence: CDR1 LNHNV, CDR2 YYDKDF (reference sequence). As regards this clonotype: Its matching antigen is unknown.

TCR beta cDNA libraries had unique molecular identifiers. A few hundred thousand cDNA molecules came from about 1 to 10 million T cells. Using its own MiXCR run on the PCR reads, TCRdb lists one record per CDR3 protein. Of hundreds of thousands of distinct CDR3 sequences in the sample, roughly 40% were seen once. Overall study results and limits: Five TRBV segments, TRBV5-6, TRBV5-1 and TRBV20-1 among them, were found more frequent in patients than controls.

The genes are TRBV15 and TRBJ2-1; 8 nucleotides align to TRBD2. The sequenced sample consisted of blood. This clonotype was sampled from a girl aged 10-17 years with multiple sclerosis. In DNA, the CDR3 is TGTGCCACCACCCCGAGCGGGGGATACAATGAGCAGTTCTTC. It is translated as CATTPSGGYNEQFF.